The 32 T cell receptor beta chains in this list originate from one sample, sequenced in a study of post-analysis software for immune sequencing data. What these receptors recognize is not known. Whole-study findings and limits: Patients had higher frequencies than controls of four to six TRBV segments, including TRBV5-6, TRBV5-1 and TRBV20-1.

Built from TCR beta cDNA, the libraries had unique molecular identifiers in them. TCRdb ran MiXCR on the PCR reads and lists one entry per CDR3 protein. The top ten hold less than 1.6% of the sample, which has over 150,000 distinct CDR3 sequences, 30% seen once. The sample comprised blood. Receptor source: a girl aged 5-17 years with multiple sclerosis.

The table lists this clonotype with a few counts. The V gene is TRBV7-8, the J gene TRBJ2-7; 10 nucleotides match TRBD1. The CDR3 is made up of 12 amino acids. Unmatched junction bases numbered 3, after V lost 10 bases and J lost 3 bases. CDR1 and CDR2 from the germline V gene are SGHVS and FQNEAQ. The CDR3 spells CATWTGGYEQYF. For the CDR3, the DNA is TGTGCCACCTGGACAGGGGGCTACGAGCAGTACTTC.

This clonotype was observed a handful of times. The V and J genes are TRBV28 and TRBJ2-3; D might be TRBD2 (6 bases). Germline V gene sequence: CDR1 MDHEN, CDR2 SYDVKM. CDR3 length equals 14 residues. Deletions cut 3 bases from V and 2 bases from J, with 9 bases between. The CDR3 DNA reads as TGTGCCAGCAGTTTGGGAGGATTCACAGATACGCAGTATTTT. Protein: CASSLGGFTDTQYF.

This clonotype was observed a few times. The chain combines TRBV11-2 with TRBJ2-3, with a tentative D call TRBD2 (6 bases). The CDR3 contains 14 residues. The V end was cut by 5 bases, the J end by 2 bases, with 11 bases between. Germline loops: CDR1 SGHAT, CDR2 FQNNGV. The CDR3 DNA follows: TGTGCCAGCAGCGCGGGACCTGACACAGATACGCAGTATTTT. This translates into CASSAGPDTDTQYF.

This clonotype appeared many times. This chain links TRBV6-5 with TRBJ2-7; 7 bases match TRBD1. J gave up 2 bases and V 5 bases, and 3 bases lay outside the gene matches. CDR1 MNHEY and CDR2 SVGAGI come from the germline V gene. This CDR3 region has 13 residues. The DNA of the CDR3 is TGTGCCAGCAGTCGGACAGGAACCTACGAGCAGTACTTC. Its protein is CASSRTGTYEQYF.

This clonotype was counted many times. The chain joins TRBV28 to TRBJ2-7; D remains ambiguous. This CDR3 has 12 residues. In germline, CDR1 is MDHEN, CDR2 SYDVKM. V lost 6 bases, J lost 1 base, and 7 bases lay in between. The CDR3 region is CASSQGSYEQYF. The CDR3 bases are TGTGCCAGCAGCCAAGGGTCCTACGAGCAGTACTTC.

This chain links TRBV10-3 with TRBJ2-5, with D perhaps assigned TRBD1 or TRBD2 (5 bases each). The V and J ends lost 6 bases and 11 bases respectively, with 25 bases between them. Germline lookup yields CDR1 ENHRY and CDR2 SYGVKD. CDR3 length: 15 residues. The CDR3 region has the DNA TGTGCCATCAGCCACGACGGGACGAGGGGTAATGAGCAGTACTTC. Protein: CAISHDGTRGNEQYF.

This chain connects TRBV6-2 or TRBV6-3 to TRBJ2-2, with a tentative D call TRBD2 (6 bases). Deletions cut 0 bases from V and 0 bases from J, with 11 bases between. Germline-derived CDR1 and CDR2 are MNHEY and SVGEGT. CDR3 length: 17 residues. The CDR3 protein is CASSYSPGGSNTGELFF. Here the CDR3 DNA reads TGTGCCAGCAGTTACTCTCCTGGGGGGTCGAACACCGGGGAGCTGTTTTTT.

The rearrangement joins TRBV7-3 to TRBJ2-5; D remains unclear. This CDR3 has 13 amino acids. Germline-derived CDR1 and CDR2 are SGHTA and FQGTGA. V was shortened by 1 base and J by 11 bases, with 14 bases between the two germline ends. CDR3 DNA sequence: TGTGCCAGCAGCTTAATAGGCCGCAATGAGCAGTACTTC. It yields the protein CASSLIGRNEQYF.

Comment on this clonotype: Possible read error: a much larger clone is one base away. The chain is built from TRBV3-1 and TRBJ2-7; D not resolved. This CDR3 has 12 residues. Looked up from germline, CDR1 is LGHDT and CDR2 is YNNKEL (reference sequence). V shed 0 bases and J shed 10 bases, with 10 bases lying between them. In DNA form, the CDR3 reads TGTGCCAGCAGCCAAGATAGCTTCCCTCAGTACTTC. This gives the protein CASSQDSFPQYF.

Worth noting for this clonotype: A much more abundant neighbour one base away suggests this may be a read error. CDR3 DNA sequence: TGTGCCAGCGGTTTAAAGCGAGGACTAGCGGTCGAGACCCAGTACTTC. This gives the protein CASGLKRGLAVETQYF. The V gene is TRBV12-3 or TRBV12-4, the J gene TRBJ2-5, with TRBD2 matching 10 bases. This CDR3 spans 16 amino acids.

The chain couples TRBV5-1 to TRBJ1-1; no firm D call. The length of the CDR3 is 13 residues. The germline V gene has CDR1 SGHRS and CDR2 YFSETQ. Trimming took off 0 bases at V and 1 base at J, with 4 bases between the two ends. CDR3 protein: CASSLAPNTEAFF. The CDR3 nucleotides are TGCGCCAGCAGCTTGGCCCCGAACACTGAAGCTTTCTTT.

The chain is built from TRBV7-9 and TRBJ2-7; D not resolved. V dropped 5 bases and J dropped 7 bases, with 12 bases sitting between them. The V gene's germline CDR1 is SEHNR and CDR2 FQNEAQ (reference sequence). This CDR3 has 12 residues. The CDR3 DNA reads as TGTGCCAGCAGCACGAGAAGGCAGGAGCAGTACTTC. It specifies CASSTRRQEQYF.

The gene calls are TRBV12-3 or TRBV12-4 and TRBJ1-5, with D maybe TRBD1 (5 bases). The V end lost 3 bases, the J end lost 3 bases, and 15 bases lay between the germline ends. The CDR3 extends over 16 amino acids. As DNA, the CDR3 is TGTGCCAGCAGTTTGACCTCAATGGGGCTCAATCAGCCCCAGCATTTT. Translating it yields CASSLTSMGLNQPQHF.

The CDR3 coding sequence is TGTGCCAGCAGCTTAGGACAACATAACACCATATATTTT. This encodes CASSLGQHNTIYF. The rearrangement links TRBV7-2 to TRBJ1-3, with D uncertain. The V gene lost 1 base and the J gene lost 7 bases, with 8 bases spanning the gap. The length of the CDR3 is 13 residues. Germline CDR1 and CDR2: SGHTA and FQGNSA.

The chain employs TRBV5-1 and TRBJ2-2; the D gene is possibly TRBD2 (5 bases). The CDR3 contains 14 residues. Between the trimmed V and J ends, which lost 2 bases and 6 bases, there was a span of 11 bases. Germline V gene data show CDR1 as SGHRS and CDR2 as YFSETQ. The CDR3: CASSFSAQPGELFF. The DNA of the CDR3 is TGCGCCAGCAGCTTTAGCGCCCAGCCCGGGGAGCTGTTTTTT.

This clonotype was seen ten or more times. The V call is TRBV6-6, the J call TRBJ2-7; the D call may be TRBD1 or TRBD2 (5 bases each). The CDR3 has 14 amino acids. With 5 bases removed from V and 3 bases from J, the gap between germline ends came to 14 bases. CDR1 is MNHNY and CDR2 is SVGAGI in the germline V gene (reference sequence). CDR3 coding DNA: TGTGCCAGCAGTGTGCCGGGACGGCACTACGAGCAGTACTTC. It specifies CASSVPGRHYEQYF.

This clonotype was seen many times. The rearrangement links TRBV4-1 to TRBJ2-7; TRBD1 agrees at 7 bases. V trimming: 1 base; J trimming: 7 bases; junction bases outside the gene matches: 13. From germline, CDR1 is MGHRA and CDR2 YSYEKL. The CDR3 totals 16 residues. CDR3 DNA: TGCGCCAGCAGCCAAGCTTTTACAGGGGTGAGGGGGGAGCAGTACTTC. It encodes CASSQAFTGVRGEQYF.

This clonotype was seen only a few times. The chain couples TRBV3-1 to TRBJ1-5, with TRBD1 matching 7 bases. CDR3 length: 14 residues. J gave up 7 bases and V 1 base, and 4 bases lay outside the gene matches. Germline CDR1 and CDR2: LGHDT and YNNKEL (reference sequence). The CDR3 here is CASSQGTGWQPQHF. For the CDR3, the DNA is TGTGCCAGCAGCCAAGGGACAGGCTGGCAGCCCCAGCATTTT.

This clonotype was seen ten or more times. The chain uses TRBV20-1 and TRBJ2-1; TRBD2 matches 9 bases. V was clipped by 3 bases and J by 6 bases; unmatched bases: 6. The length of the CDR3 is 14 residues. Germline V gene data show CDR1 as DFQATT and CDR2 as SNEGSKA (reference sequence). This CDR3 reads CSARRLADPNEQFF. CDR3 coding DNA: TGCAGTGCTAGGCGACTAGCGGACCCCAATGAGCAGTTCTTC.

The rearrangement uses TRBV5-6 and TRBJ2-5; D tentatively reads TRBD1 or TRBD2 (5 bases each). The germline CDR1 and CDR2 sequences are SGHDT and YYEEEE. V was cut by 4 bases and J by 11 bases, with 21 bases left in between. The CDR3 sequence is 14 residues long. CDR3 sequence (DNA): TGTGCCAGCAGCGTCCGGGGCTACTACAATGAGCAGTACTTC. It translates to CASSVRGYYNEQYF.

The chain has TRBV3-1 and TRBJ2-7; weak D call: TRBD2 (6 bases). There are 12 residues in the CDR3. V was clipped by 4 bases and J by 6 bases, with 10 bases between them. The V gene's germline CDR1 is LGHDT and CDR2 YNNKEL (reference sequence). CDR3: CASSPQGGEQYF. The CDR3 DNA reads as TGTGCCAGCAGCCCTCAGGGAGGCGAGCAGTACTTC.

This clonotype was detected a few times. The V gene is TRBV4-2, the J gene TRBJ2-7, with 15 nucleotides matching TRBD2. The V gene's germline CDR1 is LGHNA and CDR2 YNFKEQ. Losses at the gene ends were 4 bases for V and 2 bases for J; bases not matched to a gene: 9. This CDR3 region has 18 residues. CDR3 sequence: CASSPFPGLAGGPYEQYF. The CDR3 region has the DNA TGTGCCAGCAGCCCCTTTCCTGGACTAGCGGGAGGGCCCTACGAGCAGTACTTC.

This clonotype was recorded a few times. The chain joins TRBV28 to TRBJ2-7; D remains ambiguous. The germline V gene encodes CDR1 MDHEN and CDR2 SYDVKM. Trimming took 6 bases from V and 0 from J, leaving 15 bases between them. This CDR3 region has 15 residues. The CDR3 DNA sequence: TGTGCCAGCAGCTACGGCGCTCCGGTCTCCTACGAGCAGTACTTC. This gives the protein CASSYGAPVSYEQYF.

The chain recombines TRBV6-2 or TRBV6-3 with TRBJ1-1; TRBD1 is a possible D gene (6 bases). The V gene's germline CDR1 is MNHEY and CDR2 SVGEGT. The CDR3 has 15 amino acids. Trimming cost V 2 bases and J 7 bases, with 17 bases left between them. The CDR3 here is CASSYNWGRPDEAFF. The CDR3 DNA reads TGTGCCAGCAGTTACAATTGGGGGCGGCCGGATGAAGCTTTCTTT.

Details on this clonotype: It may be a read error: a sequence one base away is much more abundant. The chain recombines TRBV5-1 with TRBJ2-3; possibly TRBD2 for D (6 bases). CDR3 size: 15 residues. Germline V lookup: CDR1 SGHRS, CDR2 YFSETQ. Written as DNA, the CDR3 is TGCGCCGGCAGCTTGGCGGGACGTAGCACAGATACGCAGTATTTT. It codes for CAGSLAGRSTDTQYF.

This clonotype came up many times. CDR3 nucleotides: TGTGCCAGCAGTCCCGTCGTGGCAGGGGGGCTCCAAGAGACCCAGTACTTC. Translating it yields CASSPVVAGGLQETQYF. This chain joins TRBV12-3 or TRBV12-4 and TRBJ2-5; tentative D call: TRBD1 (7 bases). V lost 5 bases, J lost 1 base, and 20 bases lay in between. This CDR3 has 17 amino acids.

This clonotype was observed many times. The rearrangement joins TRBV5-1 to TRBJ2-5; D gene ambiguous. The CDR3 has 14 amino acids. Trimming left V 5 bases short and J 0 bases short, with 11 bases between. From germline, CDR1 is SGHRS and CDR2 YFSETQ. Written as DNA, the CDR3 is TGCGCCAGCAGAATTGACCCAAACCAAGAGACCCAGTACTTC. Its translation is CASRIDPNQETQYF.

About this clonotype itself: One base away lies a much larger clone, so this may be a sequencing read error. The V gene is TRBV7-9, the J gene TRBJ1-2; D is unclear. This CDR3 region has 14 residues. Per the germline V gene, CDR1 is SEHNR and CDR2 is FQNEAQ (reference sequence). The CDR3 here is CASSLARSGYGCTF. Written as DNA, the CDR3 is TGTGCCAGCAGCTTAGCCAGGTCCGGTTATGGCTGCACCTTC.

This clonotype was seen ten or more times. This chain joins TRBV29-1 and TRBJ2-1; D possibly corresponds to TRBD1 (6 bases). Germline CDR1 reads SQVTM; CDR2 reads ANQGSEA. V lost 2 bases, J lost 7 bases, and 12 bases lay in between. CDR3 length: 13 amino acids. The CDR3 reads CSVERQAENEQFF. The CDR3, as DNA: TGCAGCGTTGAAAGACAGGCGGAGAATGAGCAGTTCTTC.

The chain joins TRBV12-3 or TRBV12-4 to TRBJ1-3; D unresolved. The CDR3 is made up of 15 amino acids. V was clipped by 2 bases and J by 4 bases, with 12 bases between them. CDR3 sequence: CASSLTVLRGNTIYF. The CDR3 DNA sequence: TGTGCCAGCAGTTTAACTGTGTTGAGGGGAAACACCATATATTTT.

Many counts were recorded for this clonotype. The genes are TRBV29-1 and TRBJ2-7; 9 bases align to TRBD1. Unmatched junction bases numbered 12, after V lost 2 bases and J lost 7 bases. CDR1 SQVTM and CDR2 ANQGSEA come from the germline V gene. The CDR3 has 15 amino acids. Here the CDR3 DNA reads TGCAGCGTTGAATCTTCCGGGACAGGGAGCTCAGAGCAGTACTTC. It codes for CSVESSGTGSSEQYF.

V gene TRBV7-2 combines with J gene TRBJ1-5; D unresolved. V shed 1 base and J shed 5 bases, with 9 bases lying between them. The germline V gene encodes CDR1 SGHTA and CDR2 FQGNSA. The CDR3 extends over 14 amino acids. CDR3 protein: CASSLVPRDQPQHF. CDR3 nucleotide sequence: TGTGCCAGCAGCTTAGTTCCGCGGGATCAGCCCCAGCATTTT.